This entry lists 2 T cell receptor beta chains sequenced from one sample in a study of shared clonotypes between healthy human individuals (dated by TCRdb to the early 2020s). The receptor library was made with the immunoSEQ multiplex PCR assay. In its TCRdb copy, this immuneACCESS table keeps in-frame sequences only and misses some clones. Where compared with another copy, unresolved V genes explain less than half of these, and the others have no known cause. The sample records around 1,900,000 clones, around 93% of which are singletons. The ten largest clonotypes hold 1.5% to 2% of the sample. CD8 naive samples were CD45RO-negative cells positively selected for CCR7, giving a CD45RA+CCR7+ population that excluded TemRA cells. Sequencing input: naive CD8+ T cells from PBMCs. The cell subset or site label, read with the paper, signifies: CD45RA+CCR7+. The source is a man younger than 35 in good health. Some clones in this sample may be carry-over from other donors' samples.

The genes are TRBV4-1 and TRBJ2-1, with D perhaps matching TRBD2 (5 bases). The V end was cut by 1 base, the J end by 8 bases, with 15 bases between. The CDR3 extends over 15 amino acids. Germline CDR1 MGHRA, CDR2 YSYEKL. DNA for the CDR3: TGCGCCAGCAGCCAAGGTGGAAGCGGTAGGGATGAGCAGTTCTTC. Amino acid sequence: CASSQGGSGRDEQFF.

The chain recombines TRBV5-4 with TRBJ2-5; TRBD2 is a possible D gene (7 bases). This CDR3 contains 15 residues. Per the germline V gene, CDR1 is SGHNT and CDR2 is YYREEE (reference sequence). The V end lost 1 base, the J end lost 4 bases, and 14 bases lay between the germline ends. DNA of the CDR3: TGTGCCAGCAGCTTGATTGCAGGGGAGGGAGAGACCCAGTACTTC. Residues: CASSLIAGEGETQYF. The whole variable domain, filled in from reference TRBV5-4 and TRBJ2-5, reads ETGVTQSPTHLIKTRGQQVTLRCSSQSGHNTVSWYQQALGQGPQFIFQYYREEENGRGNFPPRFSGLQFPNYSSELNVNALELDDSALYLCASSLIAGEGETQYFGPGTRLLVL.